This entry features one T cell receptor (beta chain) sequence. Time point: persistent/refractory GD, antithyroid drugs over 5 years with positive TRAb. Preparation of the TCR library used RNA extracted from PBMCs. This sample stems from a study of regulatory T cells in long-lasting Graves disease. At the level of the study: To qualify as persistent, Graves' disease required over 5 years of antithyroid drugs with positive TSH receptor antibodies.

CDR3 size: 17 residues. Trimming took off 7 bases at V and 4 bases at J, with 25 bases between the two ends. CDR1 and CDR2 from the germline V gene are LNHDA and SQIVND (reference sequence). In building TCR beta libraries, iRepertoire HTBI primers were used together with Arm-PCR of CDR3 regions. TCRdb fed the multiplex PCR reads into MiXCR, producing one record per CDR3 protein. Counted here are roughly 700,000 distinct CDR3 sequences, roughly 30% occurring once; the ten biggest clones make up around 42%. This sample comprised peripheral blood mononuclear cells (PBMCs), obtained when the disease was refractory, from a patient treated with antithyroid drugs. This receptor was taken from a female donor with Graves disease. This rearrangement joins TRBV19 to TRBJ1-1, with D possibly being TRBD1 (5 bases). The CDR3: CASNALGDGTPSTEAFF. CDR3 coding DNA: TGTGCCAGTAATGCCCTAGGGGACGGAACCCCGAGCACTGAAGCTTTCTTT. The whole variable domain, filled in from reference TRBV19 and TRBJ1-1, reads DGGITQSPKYLFRKEGQNVTLSCEQNLNHDAMYWYRQDPGQGLRLIYYSQIVNDFQKGDIAEGYSVSREKKESFPLTVTSAQKNPTAFYLCASNALGDGTPSTEAFFGQGTRLTVV.